This TCR beta chain was identified in a study of long-term antiretroviral therapy in people with HIV. The run of the v3.0 immunoSEQ assay was at survey level. TCRdb's copy holds only in-frame clones and misses some; the assay was immunoSEQ multiplex PCR. This repertoire shows 25,000 to 35,000 clones, approximately 92% found once; its top ten account for approximately 4.5%. The CDR3 is 13 amino acids. V was pared by 3 bases and J by 4 bases, with 1 base of the junction left unmatched. The germline gives CDR1 GTSNPN, CDR2 SVGIG (reference sequence). This chain uses TRBV30 with TRBJ1-5, with 9 bases matching TRBD1. Source: unsorted PBMCs, taken about 5.5 years after starting antiretroviral therapy. The source of this sequence is a woman aged 40 to 50 with HIV. Here the CDR3 DNA reads TGTGCCTGGAGCGGGACAGGGAATCAGCCCCAGCATTTT. This translates into CAWSGTGNQPQHF.